The text below deals with one T cell receptor (beta chain). These data are taken from a study of CD8+ T cells in alopecia areata. Whole-study context: For 6 to 18 months, tofacitinib was taken, and 6 months off drug followed.

Treatment given: oral pan-JAK inhibitor, 5-10 mg twice daily. Both peripheral blood and punch biopsies of lesional scalp skin were obtained from patients who had alopecia areata. Following RNA extraction, reverse transcription yielded cDNA that acted as the sequencing template. Some clones are missing from TCRdb's copy, which holds only in-frame ones; the method was immunoSEQ multiplex PCR. The table includes under 350,000 clones, about three fifths detected once. The germline V gene encodes CDR1 GTSNPN and CDR2 SVGIG (reference sequence). V lost 0 bases, J lost 3 bases, and 14 bases lay in between. CDR3 length: 15 residues.

The input for sequencing was CD4+ T cells sorted from blood, taken at week 24, from a patient treated with tofacitinib. The V and J genes are TRBV30 and TRBJ1-1; D is undetermined. The receptor was isolated from a human donor with alopecia areata. CDR3 nucleotides: TGTGCCTGGAGTGTAAAACCCGCCTTGGACACTGAAGCTTTCTTT. Translated: CAWSVKPALDTEAFF.